Here is one TCR beta chain with its context. The antigen is not known. This entry comes from a study of cytomegalovirus exposure and HLA in healthy donors. Broader study findings: Usually a TCR sequence was rare, but some public TCRs were found in many donors. As a later analysis showed, a missense DCLRE1C variant was linked to trimming of TCR beta V- and J-genes. In vitro data verified a few CMV-associated chains as specific for CMV antigens. A later analysis linked 15,000 to 20,000 TCR beta sequences to HLA alleles at 0.05 false discovery rate.

Trimming shortened V by 3 bases and J by 4 bases, and 12 bases separated the two germline ends. The CDR3 contains 14 residues. Germline loops: CDR1 PRHDT, CDR2 FYEKMQ (reference sequence). The primer mix had 60 Vbeta and 13 Jbeta primers. This table comes from immunoSEQ multiplex PCR, and its TCRdb copy is limited to in-frame clones, with some not included. The table has approximately 160,000 clones, around 79% seen once. The sequencing input was PBMCs. The chain uses TRBV13 and TRBJ1-2; D is ambiguous. This TCR derives from a male donor in good health and CMV-seronegative. DNA of the CDR3: TGTGCCAGCAGCTTTCTACTGGGAGGCTATGGCTACACCTTC. Translating gives CASSFLLGGYGYTF.